Listed below are T cell receptor beta chains from one sample, sequenced in a study of T cell responses to AZD1222 COVID-19 vaccine. The protocol was immunoSEQ multiplex PCR, while the TCRdb copy is restricted to in-frame clones and leaves out a portion. The sample records about 83,000 clones, roughly nine tenths being singletons. Sequenced here: peripheral blood, sampled on day 0 of AZD1222 vaccination. These receptors all come from an adult in good health. The CDR3 runs from the conserved cysteine through the conserved F or W. Fields, in order: D gene, V gene, J gene, clone size, CDR3 length, CDR3 protein, CDR3 DNA. The D gene is left open where the match is weak. Part of the rows lack a size; the others show once, few, many or a class for expanded clones.

TRBD1	TRBV6-5	TRBJ1-6	NA	15	CASRTWGQGNSPLHF	TGTGCCAGCAGAACGTGGGGACAGGGGAATTCACCCCTCCACTTT
NA	TRBV7-8	TRBJ1-2	NA	15	CASSLQEIANYGYTF	TGTGCCAGCAGCTTACAGGAGATAGCTAACTATGGCTACACCTTC
NA	TRBV27	TRBJ2-3	NA	15	CASSLSTRGLDTQYF	TGTGCCAGCAGTTTATCAACCAGGGGACTCGATACGCAGTATTTT
NA	TRBV6-1	TRBJ1-1	NA	14	CASSEADGALKAFF	TGTGCCAGCAGTGAAGCAGACGGGGCACTGAAAGCTTTCTTT
NA	TRBV5-4	TRBJ2-6	NA	14	CASSSSSGANVLTF	TGTGCCAGCAGCTCCTCCTCTGGGGCCAACGTCCTGACTTTC
NA	TRBV7-9	TRBJ2-7	NA	14	CASSLVAGVYEQYF	TGTGCCAGCAGCTTAGTGGCAGGAGTCTACGAGCAGTACTTC
TRBD1	TRBV5-4	TRBJ1-1	NA	15	CASSSKTGDGTEAFF	TGTGCCAGCAGCTCTAAGACAGGGGATGGCACTGAAGCTTTCTTT
NA	TRBV9	TRBJ2-6	NA	16	CASSARTDSGANVLTF	TGTGCCAGCAGCGCCCGGACAGACTCTGGGGCCAACGTCCTGACTTTC
TRBD2	TRBV6-6	TRBJ2-3	NA	15	CASSYLAESTDTQYF	TGTGCCAGCAGTTACCTAGCGGAAAGCACAGATACGCAGTATTTT
NA	TRBV2	TRBJ2-1	NA	14	CASSAQAVGNEQFF	TGTGCCAGCAGTGCGCAGGCCGTGGGCAATGAGCAGTTCTTC
NA	TRBV9	TRBJ1-5	NA	15	CASSRGGGGNQPQHF	TGTGCCAGCAGCCGAGGGGGAGGGGGCAATCAGCCCCAGCATTTT
NA	TRBV3-1/TRBV3-2	TRBJ1-1	large	14	CASSAFGGDTEAFF	TGTGCCAGCAGCGCTTTTGGGGGGGACACTGAAGCTTTCTTT
NA	TRBV29-1	TRBJ1-2	NA	15	CSVEDVNRINYGYTF	TGCAGCGTTGAAGATGTGAACAGAATTAACTATGGCTACACCTTC
NA	TRBV5-8	TRBJ2-4	NA	16	CASSLAWGAAKNIQYF	TGTGCCAGCAGCCTGGCCTGGGGGGCGGCCAAAAACATTCAGTACTTC
TRBD1	TRBV5-1	TRBJ2-3	once	15	CASSLADRDGDTQYF	TGCGCCAGCAGCTTGGCTGACAGGGACGGAGATACGCAGTATTTT
NA	TRBV4-2	TRBJ1-1	NA	16	CASSQGHGEWDTEAFF	TGTGCCAGCAGCCAGGGACACGGGGAATGGGACACTGAAGCTTTCTTT
NA	TRBV28	TRBJ1-4	NA	14	CASSLLGINEKLFF	TGTGCCAGCAGTTTATTGGGGATTAATGAAAAACTGTTTTTT
TRBD1	TRBV9	TRBJ1-5	once	14	CASSAGQGVQPQHF	TGTGCCAGCAGCGCGGGACAGGGAGTTCAGCCCCAGCATTTT
NA	TRBV19	TRBJ1-3	NA	15	CASKTPMSSGNTIYF	TGTGCCAGTAAGACCCCCATGAGCTCTGGAAACACCATATATTTT
NA	TRBV12-3/TRBV12-4	TRBJ1-1	medium-sized	13	CASSNSGNTEAFF	TGTGCCAGCAGTAATAGTGGAAACACTGAAGCTTTCTTT
NA	TRBV24-1	TRBJ2-2	NA	13	CATRKGATGELFF	TGTGCCACCAGGAAGGGCGCCACCGGGGAGCTGTTTTTT
TRBD1	TRBV5-1	TRBJ1-1	few	14	CASSFDSGGTEAFF	TGCGCCAGCAGCTTCGACTCAGGGGGCACTGAAGCTTTCTTT
NA	TRBV18	TRBJ2-1	NA	13	CASARTEYNEQFF	TGTGCCAGCGCAAGGACAGAGTACAATGAACAGTTCTTC
NA	TRBV2	TRBJ1-4	NA	15	CASTEQVATNEKLFF	TGTGCCAGCACCGAACAGGTTGCAACTAATGAAAAACTGTTTTTT
NA	TRBV6-6	TRBJ2-7	NA	16	CASTTPGTDLSYEQYF	TGTGCCAGCACTACCCCGGGGACGGATCTTTCCTACGAGCAGTACTTC
NA	TRBV21-1	TRBJ2-5	NA	17	CASSKVGTHPRGETQYF	TGTGCCAGCAGCAAAGTGGGGACACACCCTCGAGGGGAGACCCAGTACTTC
NA	TRBV29-1	TRBJ2-1	NA	10	CSVKDNEQFF	TGCAGCGTTAAGGACAATGAGCAGTTCTTC
TRBD2	TRBV6-6	TRBJ2-7	NA	16	CASSLPGRTFSYEQYF	TGTGCCAGCAGCCTCCCCGGGAGGACTTTCTCCTACGAGCAGTACTTC
NA	TRBV12-3/TRBV12-4	TRBJ1-4	NA	12	CASRDDNEKLFF	TGTGCCAGTCGAGATGATAATGAAAAACTGTTTTTT
NA	TRBV3-1/TRBV3-2	TRBJ2-4	NA	15	CASSHRQLAKNIQYF	TGTGCCAGCAGCCACAGACAGCTAGCCAAAAACATTCAGTACTTC
NA	TRBV9	TRBJ2-7	NA	12	CASSQGSYEQYF	TGTGCCAGCAGCCAGGGCTCCTACGAGCAGTACTTC
NA	TRBV28	TRBJ1-4	NA	13	CASSRPADEKLFF	TGTGCCAGCAGTCGCCCTGCCGATGAAAAACTGTTTTTT
NA	TRBV7-2	TRBJ1-2	NA	14	CASTLNGPARGYTF	TGTGCCAGCACCCTTAATGGCCCGGCTAGGGGCTACACCTTC
NA	TRBV5-1	TRBJ1-6	NA	15	CASSLVTGNNSPLHF	TGCGCCAGCAGCTTAGTAACAGGCAATAATTCACCCCTCCACTTT
TRBD1	TRBV4-1	TRBJ2-7	NA	17	CASSWVAGTGEFYEQYF	TGCGCCAGCAGCTGGGTGGCCGGGACAGGGGAATTCTACGAGCAGTACTTC
NA	TRBV28	TRBJ1-2	NA	15	CASSPLLSGYYGYTF	TGTGCCAGCAGTCCCCTCCTCTCCGGTTACTATGGCTACACCTTC
TRBD1	TRBV19	TRBJ1-2	NA	16	CASSLTGAGGAYGYTF	TGTGCCAGTAGTCTCACAGGGGCAGGGGGAGCTTATGGCTACACCTTC
NA	TRBV27	TRBJ1-1	NA	13	CASSSRVNTEAFF	TGTGCCAGCAGTTCGAGGGTTAACACTGAAGCTTTCTTT
NA	TRBV5-6	TRBJ2-3	NA	16	CASSPIWQASTDTQYF	TGTGCCAGCAGCCCTATCTGGCAGGCTAGCACAGATACGCAGTATTTT
NA	TRBV5-1	TRBJ2-7	NA	14	CASSLSQAFYEQYF	TGCGCCAGCAGCTTGAGCCAGGCATTCTACGAGCAGTACTTC
NA	TRBV11-2	TRBJ2-6	NA	14	CASSPLRGANVLTF	TGTGCCAGCAGCCCCCTGCGTGGAGCCAACGTCCTGACTTTC
NA	TRBV11-3	TRBJ2-7	NA	14	CASSFPGTLFEQYF	TGTGCCAGCAGCTTCCCCGGGACTCTTTTCGAGCAGTACTTC
NA	TRBV19	TRBJ2-4	NA	14	CASSMGRLQNIQYF	TGTGCCAGTAGTATGGGGCGGCTTCAAAACATTCAGTACTTC
NA	TRBV12-3/TRBV12-4	TRBJ1-2	NA	13	CASSLSIGDGYTF	TGTGCCAGCAGCCTTTCGATAGGGGATGGCTACACCTTC
TRBD1	TRBV6-5	TRBJ2-3	NA	15	CASSYNRGSTDTQYF	TGTGCCAGCAGTTATAACAGGGGTAGCACAGATACGCAGTATTTT
NA	TRBV27	TRBJ2-5	NA	13	CASSLRGQETQYF	TGTGCCAGCAGTTTACGGGGGCAAGAGACCCAGTACTTC
NA	TRBV10-1	TRBJ2-1	NA	13	CARGSLLYNEQFF	TGCGCCAGGGGTAGCCTTCTATACAATGAGCAGTTCTTC
NA	TRBV15	TRBJ2-7	NA	16	CATSRGGYPSSYEQYF	TGTGCCACCAGCAGAGGAGGGTACCCAAGCTCCTACGAGCAGTACTTC
NA	TRBV18	TRBJ2-7	NA	15	CASSPGTASWYEQYF	TGTGCCAGCTCACCCGGGACGGCTAGTTGGTACGAGCAGTACTTC
TRBD2	TRBV3-1/TRBV3-2	TRBJ2-2	NA	17	CASSQGTSGRTTGELFF	TGTGCCAGCAGCCAAGGGACTAGCGGGAGAACGACCGGGGAGCTGTTTTTT
TRBD1	TRBV28	TRBJ2-6	NA	18	CASSLRGQGNSGANVLTF	TGTGCCAGCAGTTTAAGGGGACAGGGGAACTCTGGGGCCAACGTCCTGACTTTC
TRBD2	TRBV9	TRBJ2-1	NA	15	CASSSGLAGGNEQFF	TGTGCCAGCAGCTCTGGACTAGCGGGAGGGAATGAGCAGTTCTTC
TRBD2	TRBV5-4	TRBJ2-5	NA	16	CASSFGGTSGQETQYF	TGTGCCAGCAGCTTCGGTGGGACTAGCGGGCAAGAGACCCAGTACTTC